These 17 T cell receptor beta chains came from one sample sequenced in a study of blood T cell repertoires in COVID-19. Repertoires were generated with immunoSEQ multiplex PCR, while TCRdb's copy carries only in-frame clones and drops some. The table shows nearly 110,000 clones, with over 80% occurring only once. Sequencing was performed on peripheral blood. These receptors all stem from a woman in her twenties or thirties with acute or convalescent COVID-19.

The V call is TRBV15, the J call TRBJ1-1, with 9 bases fitting TRBD1. The CDR3 consists of 16 residues. V lost 0 bases, J lost 4 bases, and 6 bases stayed unmatched. Germline CDR1 LNHNV, CDR2 YYDKDF (reference sequence). The CDR3 DNA follows: TGTGCCACCAGCAGAGATAGGGGACAGGGATTCACTGAAGCTTTCTTT. Translating gives CATSRDRGQGFTEAFF.

This clone was recorded once. V and J are TRBV6-5 and TRBJ1-1, with 10 positions matching TRBD1. Per the germline V gene, CDR1 is MNHEY and CDR2 is SVGAGI. The CDR3 length is 13 residues. With 7 bases clipped from V and 7 bases from J, the junction kept 6 bases outside the gene matches. The CDR3 nucleotides are TGTGCCAGCAATCGACAGGGGGCGGGTGAAGCTTTCTTT. This encodes CASNRQGAGEAFF.

The chain uses TRBV28 and TRBJ2-7, with D possibly matching TRBD1 (6 bases). CDR1 is MDHEN, CDR2 SYDVKM, per germline. V lost 6 bases and J 2 bases, leaving 11 bases between the germline ends. This CDR3 contains 13 residues. The CDR3 DNA is TGTGCCAGCAGACCCGGGACAACCTACGAGCAGTACTTC. Amino acids: CASRPGTTYEQYF. The full variable domain, its missing parts supplied by reference TRBV28 and TRBJ2-7, is DVKVTQSSRYLVKRTGEKVFLECVQDMDHENMFWYRQDPGLGLRLIYFSYDVKMKEKGDIPEGYSVSREKKERFSLILESASTNQTSMYLCASRPGTTYEQYFGPGTRLTVT.

This clone showed up just a few times. The V and J genes are TRBV11-2 and TRBJ1-3, with 7 bases aligning to TRBD1. V lost 5 bases and J lost 3; bases outside the gene matches: 7. Germline V gene sequence: CDR1 SGHAT, CDR2 FQNNGV. CDR3 length: 15 amino acids. The CDR3 loop reads CASSARGLDGNTIYF. CDR3 nucleotides: TGTGCCAGCAGCGCGAGGGGGCTTGATGGAAACACCATATATTTT.

The V call is TRBV12-3 or TRBV12-4, the J call TRBJ1-6; D may be TRBD1 (6 bases). CDR3 length: 13 amino acids. V shed 7 bases and J shed 11 bases, with 15 bases lying between them. CDR3 amino acids: CASTTTGFTPLHF. DNA of the CDR3: TGTGCCAGCACCACCACAGGGTTTACACCCCTCCACTTT.

This clone has a single count. V and J are TRBV7-2 and TRBJ1-1; D may be TRBD1 (5 bases). This CDR3 is built from 16 residues. Trimming stripped 0 bases from V and 0 bases from J, with 11 bases between. From germline, CDR1 is SGHTA and CDR2 FQGNSA. Here the CDR3 DNA reads TGTGCCAGCAGCTTAGCGTCTACAGGAATGAACACTGAAGCTTTCTTT. Amino acids: CASSLASTGMNTEAFF.

The chain has TRBV27 and TRBJ2-3; D may be TRBD2 (6 bases). This CDR3 region has 12 residues. Germline values: CDR1 MNHEY, CDR2 SMNVEV (reference sequence). Trimming stripped 6 bases from V and 8 bases from J, with 12 bases between. In DNA, the CDR3 is TGTGCCAGCAGGCTGGGAGGAGGTACGCAGTATTTT. Its protein product is CASRLGGGTQYF.

V and J are TRBV5-1 and TRBJ1-2; D might be TRBD1 (5 bases). CDR3 length: 15 amino acids. V was shortened by 0 bases and J by 0 bases, with 9 bases between the two germline ends. Germline lookup yields CDR1 SGHRS and CDR2 YFSETQ. In nucleotides, the CDR3 is TGCGCCAGCAGCTTGGTCTCGGGGGCTAACTATGGCTACACCTTC. It is translated as CASSLVSGANYGYTF.

The chain carries TRBV7-9 and TRBJ1-1; TRBD1 agrees at 12 bases. CDR3 size: 15 residues. Trimming at V came to 7 bases and at J to 6 bases, leaving 9 bases not matched to a gene. Germline loops: CDR1 SEHNR, CDR2 FQNEAQ (reference sequence). The CDR3 sequence is CASKRWDRGLAEAFF. CDR3 DNA: TGTGCCAGCAAAAGATGGGACAGGGGGCTAGCTGAAGCTTTCTTT.

V and J are TRBV9 and TRBJ2-1; TRBD2 agrees at 10 bases. The trim removed 4 bases at V and 3 bases at J, leaving 4 bases unmatched. Germline CDR1 SGDLS, CDR2 YYNGEE. The CDR3 sequence is 15 residues long. This chain's CDR3 is CASSLTSGDYNEQFF. CDR3 in DNA: TGTGCCAGCAGCCTCACTAGCGGGGACTACAATGAGCAGTTCTTC.

The rearrangement uses TRBV28 and TRBJ1-2; D not resolved. The V end lost 2 bases, the J end lost 2 bases, and 6 bases lay between the germline ends. Germline-derived CDR1 and CDR2 are MDHEN and SYDVKM. This CDR3 spans 13 amino acids. The CDR3 DNA reads as TGTGCCAGCAGTTTAATGCAGAACTATGGCTACACCTTC. The encoded protein is CASSLMQNYGYTF.

This chain connects TRBV28 to TRBJ1-5; D call uncertain. Germline lookup yields CDR1 MDHEN and CDR2 SYDVKM. Trimming took off 7 bases at V and 0 bases at J, with 13 bases between the two ends. This CDR3 comprises 15 residues. CDR3 sequence (DNA): TGTGCCAGCACCGAGGATGAGGATAGCAATCAGCCCCAGCATTTT. It is translated as CASTEDEDSNQPQHF.

This clone was seen only once. The rearrangement links TRBV7-2 to TRBJ2-5; 7 bases are a match to TRBD1. In germline, CDR1 is SGHTA, CDR2 FQGNSA. The V gene end was trimmed by 6 bases and the J gene end by 5 bases; junction bases not matched to a gene: 9. The CDR3 sequence is 14 residues long. The CDR3 DNA is TGTGCCAGCAGTTACAGACAGGGTACGGAGACCCAGTACTTC. It is translated as CASSYRQGTETQYF.

The chain recombines TRBV24-1 with TRBJ2-1, with D perhaps matching TRBD1 (6 bases). V was trimmed by 5 bases and J by 4 bases, leaving 14 bases between them. CDR3 length: 15 residues. Germline assignment: CDR1 KGHDR and CDR2 SFDVKD. CDR3 in amino acids: CATSGVGTPYNEQFF. The DNA for the CDR3 is TGTGCCACCAGTGGCGTCGGGACACCTTACAATGAGCAGTTCTTC.

This chain uses TRBV11-3 with TRBJ2-7, with TRBD1 matching 8 bases. Trimming cost V 2 bases and J 2 bases; bases outside gene matches: 2. CDR3 length: 14 amino acids. Germline CDR1 is SGHNT and CDR2 is YENEEA. Here the CDR3 reads CASSLRDRPYEQYF. CDR3 nucleotide sequence: TGTGCCAGCAGCTTAAGGGACAGGCCCTACGAGCAGTACTTC.

The CDR3 DNA sequence: TGTGCCAGCAGCGTAACTAGCGGGAGGCACAATGAGCAGTTCTTC. Its protein is CASSVTSGRHNEQFF. V usage is TRBV9 and J usage is TRBJ2-1, with TRBD2 identical over 12 bases. Germline CDR1 is SGDLS and CDR2 is YYNGEE. CDR3 length: 15 amino acids. Germline trimming cut 1 base from V and 5 bases from J; bases unmatched to any gene: 1.

The chain employs TRBV7-3 and TRBJ2-7; a weak D match, TRBD1 (5 bases). This CDR3 has 13 amino acids. Looked up from germline, CDR1 is SGHTA and CDR2 is FQGTGA. V was shortened by 5 bases and J by 4 bases, with 12 bases between the two germline ends. The CDR3 DNA reads TGTGCCAGCAGCAAATACCAGGGTTACGAGCAGTACTTC. Amino acids: CASSKYQGYEQYF.